This TCR beta chain was recorded in a study of blood T cell repertoires in COVID-19. Background on the study: Collection of acute and convalescent COVID-19 samples took place in the United States, Italy and Spain. Sources were T cells, B-cell-depleted T cells, or PBMCs; the material itself was cDNA or gDNA.

J lost 6 bases, V lost 5 bases, and 10 bases had no gene match. Germline CDR1 MNHEY, CDR2 SMNVEV (reference sequence). The CDR3 has 15 amino acids. Assay: immunoSEQ multiplex PCR; the TCRdb copy retains only in-frame clones and omits some. In the table there are 200,000 to 300,000 clones, 83% of which are singletons. The chain links TRBV27 to TRBJ2-1; the match to TRBD2 covers 7 bases. The sample consisted of peripheral blood. The TCR comes from a human donor in a cohort sampled during active COVID-19. DNA of the CDR3: TGTGCCAGCAGTGCCCGGGGGGTTGACGGCAATGAGCAGTTCTTC. Translation: CASSARGVDGNEQFF.